Listed below are T cell receptor beta chains from one sample, sequenced in a study of monozygotic twins with inflammatory bowel disease. One entry per CDR3 protein, without DNA, is what TCRdb gives after re-calling the 5' RACE reads. The listing contains approximately 390,000 distinct CDR3 sequences. The sequenced sample was blood. The receptors come from a human donor with ulcerative colitis or Crohn's disease, or a healthy co-twin of an affected twin (not recorded which). CDR3s include the opening cysteine and the closing phenylalanine or tryptophan.

TRBV5-1,TRBJ2-1,CASSRGGAKNSYNEQFF
TRBV5-1,TRBJ2-7,CASSLTGGAPYEQYF
TRBV20-1,TRBJ2-5,CSARDSGLAGEQETQYF
TRBV27,TRBJ2-1,CASSAKPSSRGYNEQFF
TRBV5-6,TRBJ1-2,CASSLRGTGVGANYGYTF
TRBV14,TRBJ2-1,CASSLEVGRVWNEQFF
TRBV2,TRBJ2-5,CASMKEAGLIQETQYF
TRBV11-2,TRBJ2-2,CASSLEGPRSPGELFF
TRBV4-1,TRBJ2-1,CASKLSRTGGKNEQFF
TRBV27,TRBJ1-5,CASSLVQGQHQPQHF
TRBV28,TRBJ1-2,CASSAIGGTAGDYGYTF
TRBV5-5,TRBJ1-5,CASSLAGRNQPQHF
TRBV11-2,TRBJ1-5,CASSLGDRNSNQPQHF
TRBV6-1,TRBJ2-4,CASSPSGGLAKNIQYF
TRBV5-1,TRBJ2-3,CASSLPRIASGSRTDTQYF
TRBV15,TRBJ2-1,CATSRSFLREGGGEQFF
TRBV12-3/TRBV12-4,TRBJ1-5,CASSQAGVNQPQHF
TRBV5-1,TRBJ2-6,CASSLVGLGGNVLTF
TRBV7-9,TRBJ2-1,CASSAVLAGGSYNEQFF
TRBV12-3/TRBV12-4,TRBJ1-1,CASSLVRRGTEAFF
TRBV28,TRBJ1-2,CASSTTGGPGYGYTF
TRBV12-3/TRBV12-4,TRBJ2-3,CASSWSGTTDTQYF
TRBV5-1,TRBJ2-7,CASRVDTSYEQYF
TRBV10-3,TRBJ1-2,CAIRPGTTDGYTF
TRBV6-2/TRBV6-3,TRBJ2-4,CASSLAGVENIQYF
TRBV20-1,TRBJ2-2,CSAPAPSGGYTGELFF
TRBV19,TRBJ2-7,CASTATGGTYEQYF
TRBV28,TRBJ2-7,CASSSTSGRPYEQYF
TRBV27,TRBJ1-1,CASSPLGGALNTEAFF
TRBV7-6,TRBJ2-5,CASSFRSGSQETQYF
TRBV30,TRBJ2-5,CAWSPPEPRGTQYF
TRBV3-1,TRBJ2-7,CASSHLGAYEQYF
TRBV7-2,TRBJ1-1,CASSWGTGRTEAFF
TRBV5-1,TRBJ2-3,CASSLGTGDTQYF
TRBV18,TRBJ2-7,CASSPAINYEQYF
TRBV6-1,TRBJ1-4,CASTLSRGYKDEKLFF
TRBV3-1,TRBJ2-1,CASSRPSVPEQFF
TRBV19,TRBJ2-5,CASSVGTGGETQYF
TRBV6-6,TRBJ2-3,CASSGVMDTQYF